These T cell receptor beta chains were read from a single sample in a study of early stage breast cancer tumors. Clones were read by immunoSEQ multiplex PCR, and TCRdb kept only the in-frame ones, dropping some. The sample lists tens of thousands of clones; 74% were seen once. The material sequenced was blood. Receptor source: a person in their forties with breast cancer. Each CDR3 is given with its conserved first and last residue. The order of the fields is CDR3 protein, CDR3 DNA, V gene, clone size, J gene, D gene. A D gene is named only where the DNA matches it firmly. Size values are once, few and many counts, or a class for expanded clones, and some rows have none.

CDR3 protein: CASSWTMNTEAFF
CDR3 DNA: TGTGCCAGCAGTTGGACCATGAACACTGAAGCTTTCTTT
V gene: TRBV6-5
clone size: few
J gene: TRBJ1-1
D gene: -

CDR3 protein: CASSLVTGTNYGYTF
CDR3 DNA: TGTGCCAGCAGCTTAGTGACGGGGACGAACTATGGCTACACCTTC
V gene: TRBV7-2
clone size: once
J gene: TRBJ1-2
D gene: -

CDR3 protein: CASSLTAGGWETQYF
CDR3 DNA: TGTGCCAGCAGCTTAACAGCAGGGGGCTGGGAGACCCAGTACTTC
V gene: TRBV7-3
clone size: -
J gene: TRBJ2-5
D gene: TRBD1

CDR3 protein: CASSQEGTYEQYF
CDR3 DNA: TGCGCCAGCAGTCAAGAGGGGACCTACGAGCAGTACTTC
V gene: TRBV5-1
clone size: once
J gene: TRBJ2-7
D gene: -

CDR3 protein: CASSPLSHGNEQFF
CDR3 DNA: TGTGCCAGCTCACCCCTCAGCCACGGTAATGAGCAGTTCTTC
V gene: TRBV18
clone size: -
J gene: TRBJ2-1
D gene: -

CDR3 protein: CASSFRSGGQPQHF
CDR3 DNA: TGTGCCAGCAGTTTTAGGTCAGGGGGACAGCCCCAGCATTTT
V gene: TRBV27
clone size: few
J gene: TRBJ1-5
D gene: TRBD1

CDR3 protein: CASSGPGLAANYEQYF
CDR3 DNA: TGTGCCAGCAGTGGGCCCGGACTAGCGGCAAACTACGAGCAGTACTTC
V gene: TRBV28
clone size: -
J gene: TRBJ2-7
D gene: TRBD2

CDR3 protein: CASSASGAGNTIYF
CDR3 DNA: TGTGCCAGCAGCGCGTCAGGGGCTGGAAACACCATATATTTT
V gene: TRBV9
clone size: -
J gene: TRBJ1-3
D gene: -

CDR3 protein: CASSPRRRNTEAFF
CDR3 DNA: TGTGCCAGCAGCCCCAGGAGGCGGAACACTGAAGCTTTCTTT
V gene: TRBV13
clone size: -
J gene: TRBJ1-1
D gene: -

CDR3 protein: CASSERGGVVTYEQYF
CDR3 DNA: TGTGCCAGCAGTGAAAGGGGGGGGGTGGTAACCTACGAGCAGTACTTC
V gene: TRBV6-1
clone size: -
J gene: TRBJ2-7
D gene: -

CDR3 protein: CASSPGTVEFEKLFF
CDR3 DNA: TGTGCCAGCTCACCCGGGACGGTGGAATTTGAAAAACTGTTTTTT
V gene: TRBV18
clone size: -
J gene: TRBJ1-4
D gene: -

CDR3 protein: CASSVRTGELFF
CDR3 DNA: TGTGCCAGCAGCGTCAGAACCGGGGAGCTGTTTTTT
V gene: TRBV9
clone size: medium-sized
J gene: TRBJ2-2
D gene: -

CDR3 protein: CASSLTSGIQETQYF
CDR3 DNA: TGTGCCAGCAGCTTGACTAGCGGGATCCAAGAGACCCAGTACTTC
V gene: TRBV7-7
clone size: -
J gene: TRBJ2-5
D gene: TRBD2

CDR3 protein: CASSPGLAGNTGELFF
CDR3 DNA: TGTGCCAGCAGTCCAGGACTAGCGGGGAACACCGGGGAGCTGTTTTTT
V gene: TRBV11-1
clone size: -
J gene: TRBJ2-2
D gene: TRBD2

CDR3 protein: CASSSGLWEDEKLFF
CDR3 DNA: TGTGCCAGCAGTTCTGGACTCTGGGAGGATGAAAAACTGTTTTTT
V gene: TRBV27
clone size: -
J gene: TRBJ1-4
D gene: -

CDR3 protein: CASIGGHSYEQYF
CDR3 DNA: TGTGCCAGCATCGGAGGGCACTCCTACGAGCAGTACTTC
V gene: TRBV28
clone size: -
J gene: TRBJ2-7
D gene: -

CDR3 protein: CASSRRTGYIAYGYTF
CDR3 DNA: TGTGCCAGCAGTCGACGAACAGGGTATATAGCCTATGGCTACACCTTC
V gene: TRBV28
clone size: -
J gene: TRBJ1-2
D gene: -

CDR3 protein: CASRGPDLYGYTF
CDR3 DNA: TGTGCCAGCCGTGGGCCTGATTTATATGGCTACACCTTC
V gene: TRBV27
clone size: -
J gene: TRBJ1-2
D gene: -

CDR3 protein: CASSLNPLGGANVLTF
CDR3 DNA: TGTGCCAGCAGCTTAAATCCCCTCGGGGGGGCCAACGTCCTGACTTTC
V gene: TRBV7-8
clone size: -
J gene: TRBJ2-6
D gene: -

CDR3 protein: CASSPRRSTDTQYF
CDR3 DNA: TGTGCCAGCAGCCCCCGTCGGAGCACAGATACGCAGTATTTT
V gene: TRBV7-8
clone size: once
J gene: TRBJ2-3
D gene: -

CDR3 protein: CASSQEGRVDEKLFF
CDR3 DNA: TGCGCCAGCAGCCAAGAAGGTAGGGTAGATGAAAAACTGTTTTTT
V gene: TRBV4-1
clone size: -
J gene: TRBJ1-4
D gene: -

CDR3 protein: CASRSTGGGEKLFF
CDR3 DNA: TGTGCCAGTAGGTCGACAGGGGGAGGTGAAAAACTGTTTTTT
V gene: TRBV19
clone size: -
J gene: TRBJ1-4
D gene: TRBD1

CDR3 protein: CASSLGGGSWGDTQYF
CDR3 DNA: TGTGCCAGCAGCTTGGGGGGCGGGTCCTGGGGAGATACGCAGTATTTT
V gene: TRBV5-5
clone size: -
J gene: TRBJ2-3
D gene: -

CDR3 protein: CASSAPRSSSYNEQFF
CDR3 DNA: TGTGCCAGTAGTGCCCCCAGGTCAAGCTCCTACAATGAGCAGTTCTTC
V gene: TRBV19
clone size: few
J gene: TRBJ2-1
D gene: -

CDR3 protein: CASSPGQGYEQYF
CDR3 DNA: TGTGCCAGCAGCCCCGGACAGGGTTACGAGCAGTACTTC
V gene: TRBV7-6
clone size: -
J gene: TRBJ2-7
D gene: TRBD1

CDR3 protein: CASSFWDKNQPQHF
CDR3 DNA: TGTGCCAGCAGTTTTTGGGACAAGAATCAGCCCCAGCATTTT
V gene: TRBV28
clone size: few
J gene: TRBJ1-5
D gene: -